This T cell receptor (beta chain) was identified in a study of OX40 agonist ivuxolimab in advanced cancers. Study-wide context: The patients got ivuxolimab, which is an agonistic anti-OX40 (CD134) antibody. Antecedent anti-PD-1, anti-PD-L1 or anti-CTLA-4 therapy was permissible, with 40% having received some. Overall study findings and caveats: In CD8+ T cells, expanded clones were on average more numerous than in CD4+.

The CDR3 totals 14 residues. V was pared by 1 base and J by 3 bases, with 11 bases between. Germline V gives CDR1 SGHNT, CDR2 YYREEE (reference sequence). Clones were sequenced by immunoSEQ multiplex PCR, and TCRdb holds only the in-frame ones, with some missing. The sample shows around 83,000 clones, 90% to 95% of them seen only once. Turning to this clone: Its target is unknown.

The material was CD4+ or CD8+ T cells sorted from blood, obtained in a trial of the OX40 agonist ivuxolimab. The chain joins TRBV5-4 to TRBJ2-7; D remains unclear. The origin of this receptor is an adult with an advanced solid tumor such as melanoma, head and neck, liver or kidney cancer. CDR3: CASSLRSDRYEQYF. CDR3 DNA: TGTGCCAGCAGCTTGCGGTCGGACCGCTACGAGCAGTACTTC.